The T cell receptor (beta chain) under discussion was sequenced for a study of PD-1 blockade in classical Hodgkin lymphoma. Brentuximab vedotin exposure varied, and every patient relapsed after autologous stem cell transplantation. CDR1 and CDR2 from the germline V gene are SNHLY and FYNNEI. V trimming: 10 bases; J trimming: 4 bases; junction bases outside the gene matches: 8. The length of the CDR3 is 13 residues. Using immunoSEQ multiplex PCR, the repertoire was profiled, and TCRdb retains in-frame clones only, with some absent. The table includes 40,000 to 45,000 clones, roughly three quarters detected once. In the case of this clone: Its matching antigen is unknown.

Points from the study as a whole: Baseline diversity in complete responders resembled that of newly diagnosed patients.

The receptor was isolated from a human donor with classical Hodgkin lymphoma. The V call is TRBV2, the J call TRBJ2-5, with 8 bases that match TRBD2. The material sequenced was peripheral blood mononuclear cells (PBMCs), taken at baseline. CDR3 region: CANRTSIGETQYF. CDR3 bases: TGTGCCAACCGGACTAGCATTGGAGAGACCCAGTACTTC.